This T cell receptor beta chain was sequenced during a study of control samples from healthy donors and cancer patients. The V end was cut by 1 base, the J end by 2 bases, with 12 bases between. CDR1 GTSNPN and CDR2 SVGIG come from the germline V gene (reference sequence). This CDR3 has 16 amino acids. Only in-frame clones appear in the TCRdb table, and some are missing; sequencing was by immunoSEQ multiplex PCR. The sample shows 110,000 or so clones, less than 95% of them seen only once. This chain links TRBV30 with TRBJ2-6; D possibly corresponds to TRBD1 (5 bases). This clonotype was obtained from a human donor in good health. The donor label of this sample is uncertain. The sample was blood. In DNA, the CDR3 is TGTGCCTGGAGTGGTAGTCGGACAACTGGGGCCAACGTCCTGACTTTC. This encodes CAWSGSRTTGANVLTF. The full variable domain, rest sourced from reference TRBV30 and TRBJ2-6, is SQTIHQWPATLVQPVGSPLSLECTVEGTSNPNLYWYRQAAGRGLQLLFYSVGIGQISSEVPQNLSASRPQDRQFILSSKKLLLSDSGFYLCAWSGSRTTGANVLTFGAGSRLTVL.